A selection of T cell receptor beta chains follows, all from one sample in a study of CD8+ T cells in alopecia areata. Profiled with immunoSEQ multiplex PCR; TCRdb holds only in-frame clones, not every one. The sample records 140,000 to 150,000 clones, about 47% being singletons. Sequencing was performed on CD4+ T cells sorted from blood, taken at week 0. The receptors derive from a human donor with alopecia areata. The CDR3 runs from the conserved cysteine through the conserved F or W. The order of the fields is CDR3 length, J gene, V gene, clone size, D gene, CDR3 protein, CDR3 DNA. D genes are given only for firm matches. Only some rows state a clone size, as once, few, many or a class for expanded clones.

>15|TRBJ1-2|TRBV2|few|-
CASSEGGRGNYGYTF
TGTGCCAGCAGTGAAGGGGGGAGAGGCAACTATGGCTACACCTTC
>12|TRBJ2-1|TRBV6-5|-|-
CASSSRYNEQFF
TGTGCCAGCAGTTCTAGGTACAATGAGCAGTTCTTC
>12|TRBJ2-5|TRBV28|-|-
CASQSVQETQYF
TGTGCCAGCCAATCGGTTCAAGAGACCCAGTACTTC
>14|TRBJ2-3|TRBV30|few|-
CAWSVGRGTDTQYF
TGTGCCTGGAGTGTTGGCAGGGGCACAGATACGCAGTATTTT
>13|TRBJ1-4|TRBV18|-|-
CASSPGMGEKLFF
TGTGCCAGCTCACCAGGGATGGGTGAAAAACTGTTTTTT
>14|TRBJ2-7|TRBV28|few|TRBD1
CASSFVDRGYEQYF
TGTGCCAGCAGTTTTGTGGACAGGGGGTACGAGCAGTACTTC
>13|TRBJ1-1|TRBV9|-|TRBD1
CASGPTGGTEAFF
TGTGCCAGCGGACCCACAGGGGGCACTGAAGCTTTCTTT
>12|TRBJ1-1|TRBV29-1|-|-
CSAIGEAKEAFF
TGCAGCGCCATAGGGGAAGCGAAAGAAGCTTTCTTT
>14|TRBJ1-2|TRBV9|-|TRBD1
CASSMSDRGGGYTF
TGTGCCAGCAGCATGTCGGACAGGGGTGGTGGCTACACCTTC
>17|TRBJ2-2|TRBV29-1|-|-
CSVETPFGRQSTGELFF
TGCAGCGTTGAAACCCCTTTCGGACGGCAATCCACCGGGGAGCTGTTTTTT
>15|TRBJ2-7|TRBV7-2|-|-
CASSLRQGGVYEQYF
TGTGCCAGCAGCTTGCGACAGGGAGGGGTCTACGAGCAGTACTTC
>16|TRBJ2-1|TRBV7-2|-|TRBD2
CASSRGLAGGDNEQFF
TGTGCCAGCAGCCGAGGACTAGCGGGAGGTGACAATGAGCAGTTCTTC
>11|TRBJ2-5|TRBV5-1|few|-
CASSLEETQYF
TGCGCCAGCAGCTTGGAAGAGACCCAGTACTTC
>16|TRBJ1-5|TRBV6-6|-|TRBD1
CASSSTGAGGNQPQHF
TGTGCCAGCAGTTCAACAGGGGCGGGCGGCAATCAGCCCCAGCATTTT
>14|TRBJ2-7|TRBV30|-|-
CAWSVGLDEGEQYF
TGTGCCTGGAGTGTTGGCCTAGATGAGGGCGAGCAGTACTTC
>14|TRBJ2-5|TRBV10-3|-|-
CAIRTEVGQETQYF
TGTGCCATCAGAACCGAAGTGGGCCAAGAGACCCAGTACTTC
>13|TRBJ1-1|TRBV30|-|-
CAWSVGMNTEAFF
TGTGCCTGGAGTGTAGGGATGAACACTGAAGCTTTCTTT
>14|TRBJ2-1|TRBV30|-|-
CAWSPPPLGNEQFF
TGTGCCTGGAGTCCACCACCCTTGGGCAATGAGCAGTTCTTC
>12|TRBJ2-7|TRBV9|few|-
CASSVDVGEQYF
TGTGCCAGCAGCGTGGACGTCGGGGAGCAGTACTTC
>14|TRBJ1-3|TRBV30|-|-
CAWSGWFSGNTIYF
TGTGCCTGGAGTGGATGGTTCTCTGGAAACACCATATATTTT